The sequence of this T cell receptor beta chain was determined in a study of beta chain features in type 1 diabetes. CD4+ naive, central memory, regulatory and stem cell-like memory subsets were isolated by sorting on CD45RO/CCR7/CD25/CD127/CD95/CD27. This clone has only a few counts. Its specificity is unknown. Sequencing targeted expressed TCRB transcripts, as all isolated RNA had been reverse transcribed. This table comes from immunoSEQ multiplex PCR, and its TCRdb copy is limited to in-frame clones, with some not included. The sample includes 350,000 to 450,000 clones, around 15% of them seen just once. Study-level results: TCRB CDR3s from Type 1 diabetes patients were moderately but significantly shorter in all four CD4+ subsets. It was among patients, rather than healthy donors, that naive, central memory and Treg TCRB repertoires appeared more similar.

CDR1 and CDR2 from the germline V gene are MGHDK and SYGVNS. The CDR3 runs to 10 residues. Between the trimmed V and J ends, which lost 8 bases and 3 bases, there was a span of 5 bases. What was sequenced was naive CD4+ T cells from blood. The rearrangement uses TRBV25-1 and TRBJ2-7, with a tentative D call TRBD1 (5 bases). This clonotype originated in a woman between 18 and 29 years old in good health. CDR3 nucleotides: TGTGCCAGCGGACACTACGAGCAGTACTTC. Protein product: CASGHYEQYF.